This T cell receptor (beta chain) appears in the sequencing data of a study of blood T cell repertoires in COVID-19. Clones were read by immunoSEQ multiplex PCR, and TCRdb kept only the in-frame ones, dropping some. The data show approximately 200,000 clones, approximately 81% seen once. The germline V gene encodes CDR1 SGHVS and CDR2 FQNEAQ. V lost 3 bases, J lost 3 bases, and 2 bases stayed unmatched. The CDR3 is 13 amino acids. This clone appeared once. The sequenced material came from peripheral blood. This clonotype originated in a man aged 50 to 59 who had recovered from COVID-19. The genes are TRBV7-8 and TRBJ2-7, with 7 bases that match TRBD1. The DNA of the CDR3 is TGTGCCAGCAGCTTTCGGGACAGCTACGAGCAGTACTTC. Translating it yields CASSFRDSYEQYF.